A single sample gave rise to the 7 T cell receptor beta chains below, sequenced in a study of beta chain features in type 1 diabetes. Points from the study as a whole: Among all four CD4+ subsets, Type 1 diabetes patients had TCRB CDR3s that were moderately but significantly shorter.

Expressed TCRB transcripts were sequenced because the isolated RNA had all been reverse transcribed beforehand. The table came from immunoSEQ multiplex PCR; TCRdb's copy has only in-frame clones and leaves some out. The sample has over 150,000 clones; around 8% are singletons. Their antigens remain unidentified. Sequences were obtained from central memory CD4+ T cells from blood. These receptors originate from a woman between 18 and 29 years old with type 1 diabetes.

This clone was found a few times. J is TRBJ2-3 and V is TRBV27, with 7 positions matching TRBD1. Germline V gives CDR1 MNHEY, CDR2 SMNVEV (reference sequence). The CDR3 has 16 residues. V was clipped by 6 bases and J by 5 bases; unmatched bases: 14. CDR3 sequence reads: CASSLLGRGSRDTQYF. CDR3 bases: TGTGCCAGCAGCCTCCTGGGCAGGGGGAGTCGAGATACGCAGTATTTT.

The table lists this clone with a few counts. The chain carries TRBV19 and TRBJ2-1; the match to TRBD2 covers 9 bases. The junction had 10 bases not matched to a gene; V was cut back by 5 bases and J by 14 bases. The CDR3 runs 13 residues. Germline V gene data show CDR1 as LNHDA and CDR2 as SQIVND (reference sequence). CDR3 nucleotides: TGTGCCAGTAGTGGACCCGGGACTAGCTCGGAGTTCTTC. This gives the protein CASSGPGTSSEFF.

The V and J genes are TRBV30 and TRBJ1-5, with no clear D. CDR1 is GTSNPN, CDR2 SVGIG, per germline (reference sequence). V lost 4 bases and J 4 bases, leaving 11 bases between the germline ends. This CDR3 contains 13 residues. In nucleotides, the CDR3 is TGTGCCTGGAACCCGGGAGATAATCAGCCCCAGCATTTT. Its translation is CAWNPGDNQPQHF.

This clone was found a few times. J is TRBJ2-3 and V is TRBV18, with a possible D match to TRBD2 (5 bases). CDR1 KGHSH and CDR2 LQKENI come from the germline V gene. V was trimmed by 4 bases and J by 0 bases, leaving 11 bases between them. The CDR3 extends over 15 amino acids. CDR3 protein: CASSLQSGSTDTQYF. In nucleotides, the CDR3 is TGTGCCAGCTCACTTCAATCGGGGAGCACAGATACGCAGTATTTT.

This clone appeared a few times. The identical CDR3 is also encoded by other nucleotide sequences in the sample. The rearrangement links TRBV19 to TRBJ2-5, with D unresolved. This CDR3 comprises 11 residues. Germline CDR1 is LNHDA and CDR2 is SQIVND (reference sequence). V lost 3 bases and J 5 bases, leaving 4 bases between the germline ends. The CDR3 loop reads CASSIMETQYF. DNA for the CDR3: TGTGCCAGTAGTATCATGGAGACCCAGTACTTC.

This clone turned up a few times. The chain combines TRBV27 with TRBJ2-6, with D possibly being TRBD1 (6 bases). Germline CDR1 is MNHEY and CDR2 is SMNVEV (reference sequence). The V end lost 6 bases, the J end lost 1 base, and 16 bases lay between the germline ends. This CDR3 spans 17 amino acids. CDR3 sequence: CASSPGVLLSGANVLTF. CDR3 nucleotides: TGTGCCAGCAGCCCAGGGGTTTTGTTATCTGGGGCCAACGTCCTGACTTTC.

This clone was seen a few times. The J gene is TRBJ2-3, the V gene TRBV19; maybe TRBD1 (6 bases). The CDR3 contains 17 residues. Germline V gene lookup returns CDR1 LNHDA and CDR2 SQIVND (reference sequence). V shed 7 bases and J shed 0 bases, with 20 bases lying between them. The CDR3, as DNA: TGTGCCAGTAATTCACTTCCGGGACACCTAAGCACAGATACGCAGTATTTT. Its protein is CASNSLPGHLSTDTQYF.